The text below deals with one T cell receptor (beta chain). This sample is part of a study of response to subunit inactivated influenza vaccine. One entry per CDR3 protein results from TCRdb running MiXCR on the RT-PCR reads. The data hold roughly 700,000 distinct CDR3 sequences, with less than 20% observed a single time. With 2 bases clipped from V and 5 bases from J, the junction kept 18 bases outside the gene matches. Germline lookup yields CDR1 SGHRS and CDR2 YFSETQ. The CDR3 consists of 20 residues. J is TRBJ2-1 and V is TRBV5-1; 11 bases are shared with TRBD2. This sample comprised PBMCs from blood, obtained about 11 days after vaccination. This TCR derives from a man aged 50 or older who received an inactivated influenza vaccine. The chain's CDR3 is CASSLYSGRALLTHHNEQFF. In DNA form, the CDR3 reads TGCGCCAGCAGCTTATATAGCGGGAGGGCCTTGCTAACTCATCACAATGAGCAGTTCTTC.